A selection of T cell receptor beta chains follows, all from one sample in a study of shared clonotypes between healthy human individuals. Data came from immunoSEQ multiplex PCR; TCRdb stores just in-frame clones and leaves some out. The sample shows 1.6 million or so clones, approximately 97% of them seen only once. The sequencing input was naive CD4+ T cells sorted from blood. Every receptor here comes from a man in his thirties or forties in good health. CDR3s include the opening cysteine and the closing phenylalanine or tryptophan. Each record gives: J gene, clone size, V gene, D gene, CDR3 protein, CDR3 DNA. A D gene is named only where the DNA matches it firmly. For some rows the clone size is stated as once, few or many, or as a class when expanded; others skip it.

>TRBJ1-2|few|TRBV6-6|.
CASSSSGYYGYTF
TGTGCCAGCAGTTCCTCTGGGTATTATGGCTACACCTTC
>TRBJ2-1|.|TRBV18|.
CASSPPGATSLVGEQFF
TGTGCCAGCTCACCACCCGGGGCTACCTCCCTCGTAGGTGAGCAGTTCTTC
>TRBJ1-2|.|TRBV19|.
CASSKETGYGYTF
TGTGCCAGTAGTAAGGAAACCGGCTATGGCTACACCTTC
>TRBJ2-3|.|TRBV27|TRBD2
CASRTGTSVSLTDTQYF
TGTGCCAGCAGGACCGGGACTAGCGTTTCCCTCACAGATACGCAGTATTTT
>TRBJ2-5|few|TRBV2|TRBD1
CASIRDRGETQYF
TGTGCCAGCATCCGGGACAGGGGAGAGACCCAGTACTTC
>TRBJ1-1|.|TRBV5-6|TRBD1
CASSYVPGTGGRTEAFF
TGTGCCAGCAGCTATGTTCCTGGGACAGGGGGTAGAACTGAAGCTTTCTTT
>TRBJ1-2|.|TRBV7-2|.
CASSLFRENYGYTF
TGTGCCAGCAGCTTATTTCGGGAGAACTATGGCTACACCTTC
>TRBJ2-5|.|TRBV27|.
CASSLSIGGPRGETQYF
TGTGCCAGCAGTTTATCTATCGGGGGGCCGAGAGGAGAGACCCAGTACTTC
>TRBJ2-6|.|TRBV30|TRBD2
CAWLRGVFGAGANVLTF
TGTGCCTGGCTCCGGGGGGTCTTTGGAGCTGGGGCCAACGTCCTGACTTTC
>TRBJ2-5|once|TRBV18|.
CASSPWGETQYF
TGTGCCAGCTCGCCGTGGGGCGAGACCCAGTACTTC
>TRBJ2-7|.|TRBV7-2|.
CASSITGIRSYEQYF
TGTGCCAGCAGCATTACAGGAATTAGAAGCTACGAGCAGTACTTC
>TRBJ1-3|.|TRBV10-2|.
CASSEKGTIYF
TGCGCCAGCAGTGAAAAGGGTACCATATATTTT
>TRBJ1-4|.|TRBV29-1|.
CSAYQGNEKLFF
TGCAGTGCGTATCAGGGTAATGAAAAACTGTTTTTT
>TRBJ2-7|.|TRBV28|TRBD1
CASSFYPDRAPYEQYF
TGTGCCAGCAGTTTTTACCCGGACAGGGCACCCTACGAGCAGTACTTC
>TRBJ2-3|.|TRBV19|.
CASSIGEFTDTQYF
TGTGCCAGTAGTATAGGGGAGTTCACAGATACGCAGTATTTT
>TRBJ2-5|.|TRBV27|.
CASSPWTVQETQYF
TGTGCCAGCAGCCCATGGACAGTACAAGAGACCCAGTACTTC
>TRBJ2-1|.|TRBV6-6|.
CASSYTRTLEGNEQFF
TGTGCCAGCAGTTACACCAGGACCCTCGAAGGGAATGAGCAGTTCTTC
>TRBJ1-4|.|TRBV2|.
CASSGPPEEKLFF
TGTGCCAGCAGTGGCCCGCCAGAAGAAAAACTGTTTTTT
>TRBJ2-1|.|TRBV9|TRBD2
CASSLAGGPYEQFF
TGTGCCAGCAGTTTAGCGGGAGGGCCCTATGAGCAGTTCTTC
>TRBJ2-2|.|TRBV5-1|TRBD2
CASRSGLAGTGELFF
TGCGCCAGCAGATCGGGACTAGCGGGGACCGGGGAGCTGTTTTTT
>TRBJ2-1|.|TRBV10-2|TRBD2
CASLSTASGNKNYNEQFF
TGCGCCAGCTTATCTACAGCTAGCGGGAATAAAAATTACAATGAGCAGTTCTTC
>TRBJ2-1|.|TRBV29-1|.
CSVDGGASSLPYNEQFF
TGCAGCGTTGACGGGGGCGCATCCTCACTTCCCTACAATGAGCAGTTCTTC
>TRBJ2-7|.|TRBV7-8|.
CASSLGAGHYEQYF
TGTGCCAGCAGCTTAGGGGCAGGGCACTACGAGCAGTACTTC
>TRBJ2-1|once|TRBV7-2|TRBD1
CASSFRDRTYNEQFF
TGTGCCAGCAGCTTCCGGGACAGGACCTACAATGAGCAGTTCTTC
>TRBJ1-5|once|TRBV5-1|TRBD1
CASSAGTGGQPQHF
TGCGCCAGCAGCGCCGGGACAGGGGGCCAGCCCCAGCATTTT
>TRBJ2-5|.|TRBV6-5|TRBD1
CASSTGTGVTQYF
TGTGCCAGCAGTACGGGGACAGGGGTAACCCAGTACTTC